Described below is a single T cell receptor (beta chain) sequence and its context. Antigen: not known. Expressed TCRB transcripts got sequenced, as all isolated RNA was reverse transcribed. Sequencing was performed with immunoSEQ multiplex PCR; in TCRdb, only in-frame clones are kept and a portion is missing. The table lists hundreds of thousands of clones, about 14% of them singletons. This specimen belongs to a study of beta chain features in type 1 diabetes. Overall study results and limits: Shortening of TCRB CDR3s, moderate but significant, appeared in all four CD4+ subsets of Type 1 diabetes patients. Unsettled here was the matter of whether HLA type influences TCRB rearrangement.

The V gene's germline CDR1 is KGHSH and CDR2 LQKENI. Deletions cut 2 bases from V and 3 bases from J, with 14 bases between. The CDR3 consists of 15 residues. This chain uses TRBV18 with TRBJ2-7; the D call may be TRBD1 or TRBD2 (5 bases each). The TCR comes from a man younger than 30 with type 1 diabetes. The sample consisted of naive CD4+ T cells from blood. The CDR3 region is CASSPSRGGYYEQYF. CDR3 DNA: TGTGCCAGCTCACCATCCCGGGGCGGATACTACGAGCAGTACTTC.